The 7 T cell receptor beta chains in this list originate from one sample, sequenced in a study of T cells in Graves' hyperthyroidism and ophthalmopathy (dated 2019 in TCRdb). To prepare the library, multiplex PCR was applied. Data came from an Illumina HiSeq 2000. The TCR beta CDR3 regions were amplified from RNA transcripts. For the first round of RT-PCR on the TCR CDR3, the HTBI primer set was used together with the Qiagen OneStep RT-PCR kit. The raw public reads went through TCRdb reprocessing: fastp at Q25, MiXCR clone calling, in-frame beta chains kept. Rows are combined by CDR3 protein, so each entry shows the most common genes and DNA. For this sample there are 350,000 to 400,000 distinct CDR3 sequences; more than 12% appear just once. The top ten clonotypes cover approximately 32% of the sample. Specimen: blood. These TCRs come from a woman aged 30 to 39 with Graves' hyperthyroidism.

This clonotype appeared many times. The J gene is TRBJ2-7, the V gene TRBV30; 8 positions match TRBD2. The V gene's germline CDR1 is GTSNPN and CDR2 SVGIG (reference sequence). The CDR3 extends over 15 amino acids. V shed 2 bases and J 4 bases; nucleotides not matched to a gene: 10. The CDR3 DNA is TGTGCCTGGAGTAAATCCAGCGGGAGTATATACGAGCAGTACTTC. Residues: CAWSKSSGSIYEQYF.

At least ten counts were recorded for this clonotype. The CDR3 region has the DNA TGTGCCAGCAGGAGCCGGGACAGAGTCAAATCTAGCAATCAGCCCCAGCATTTT. Residues: CASRSRDRVKSSNQPQHF. The J gene is TRBJ1-5, the V gene TRBV28, with 7 bases fitting TRBD1. J gave up 0 bases and V 6 bases, and 14 bases lay outside the gene matches. CDR1 is MDHEN, CDR2 SYDVKM, per germline. This CDR3 has 18 residues.

The V gene is TRBV10-1, the J gene TRBJ2-3; possibly TRBD1 or TRBD2 for D (6 bases each). CDR3 length equals 16 residues. Deletions cut 0 bases from V and 3 bases from J, with 13 bases between. The germline V gene encodes CDR1 WNHNN and CDR2 SYGVQD (reference sequence). CDR3 residues: CASSESTGAGTDTQYF. CDR3 nucleotides: TGCGCCAGCAGTGAGTCCACGGGGGCTGGAACAGATACGCAGTATTTT.

The rearrangement links TRBV5-1 to TRBJ2-1, with a tentative D call TRBD1 (6 bases). With 7 bases removed from V and 4 bases from J, the gap between germline ends came to 15 bases. CDR1 is SGHRS and CDR2 is YFSETQ in the germline V gene. The CDR3 totals 14 residues. Here the CDR3 reads CASSKGQSYNEQFF. CDR3 DNA: TGCGCCAGCTCTAAGGGACAAAGTTACAATGAGCAGTTCTTC.

This clonotype was seen many times. The V and J genes are TRBV13 and TRBJ2-7; 13 bases match TRBD2. V shed 5 bases, J shed 4 bases, and the junction held 11 bases outside the gene matches. The CDR3 is 17 amino acids. From germline, CDR1 is PRHDT and CDR2 FYEKMQ (reference sequence). CDR3 protein: CASSPRTSGSKMYEQYF. CDR3 DNA sequence: TGTGCCAGCAGCCCGAGGACTAGCGGGAGTAAGATGTACGAGCAGTACTTC.

This clonotype was detected a few times. J is TRBJ2-1 and V is TRBV5-1; 11 nucleotides align to TRBD2. The CDR3 loop spans 22 amino acids. Germline V gene lookup returns CDR1 SGHRS and CDR2 YFSETQ. Trimming cost V 3 bases and J 4 bases; bases outside gene matches: 24. CDR3 loop: CASSYSPTIILAGGNNYNEQFF. DNA for the CDR3: TGCGCCAGCAGCTATAGCCCCACTATCATTCTAGCGGGAGGTAACAATTACAATGAGCAGTTCTTC.

This clonotype was counted ten times or more. The J gene is TRBJ2-7, the V gene TRBV9, with TRBD1 matching over 8 bases. From germline, CDR1 is SGDLS and CDR2 YYNGEE. The CDR3 spans 16 residues. The V segment lost 2 bases and the J segment 2 bases; nucleotides outside the gene matches: 9. The CDR3 nucleotides are TGTGCCAGCAGCGTCGATGCCGGGACAGGAACCTACGAGCAGTACTTC. This sequence encodes CASSVDAGTGTYEQYF.